These 27 T cell receptor beta chains share one sample of origin, sequenced in a study of T cell responses to AZD1222 COVID-19 vaccine. The assay was immunoSEQ multiplex PCR, and TCRdb's table has in-frame clones only and misses some. The sample includes 140,000 to 150,000 clones, approximately 90% of them seen just once. The material sequenced was peripheral blood, taken 28 days after the second AZD1222 dose. The receptors derive from an adult who received the AZD1222 COVID-19 vaccine.

CDR3 nucleotides: TGTGCCAGCAGCCTAACAGGGCTGATCACAGATACGCAGTATTTT. Protein sequence: CASSLTGLITDTQYF. The V and J genes are TRBV9 and TRBJ2-3, with D maybe TRBD1 (6 bases). Germline V gene sequence: CDR1 SGDLS, CDR2 YYNGEE. V was pared by 4 bases and J by 2 bases, with 14 bases between. The CDR3 contains 15 residues.

This rearrangement joins TRBV2 to TRBJ1-5; D is ambiguous. V lost 5 bases, J lost 5 bases, and 16 bases lay in between. The CDR3 contains 15 residues. The V gene's germline CDR1 is SNHLY and CDR2 FYNNEI. The CDR3 nucleotides read TGTGCCAGCAGTAGGAACGGAGCAGGCTATCAGCCCCAGCATTTT. It specifies CASSRNGAGYQPQHF.

This clone was counted only a few times. The chain combines TRBV19 with TRBJ2-1; 10 bases align to TRBD2. Germline trimming cut 6 bases from V and 5 bases from J; bases unmatched to any gene: 4. This CDR3 contains 14 residues. CDR1 is LNHDA, CDR2 SQIVND, per germline (reference sequence). The CDR3, as DNA: TGTGCCAGTAGGCAGCGGGAGGGCCACAATGAGCAGTTCTTC. Its translation is CASRQREGHNEQFF.

The rearrangement joins TRBV10-2 to TRBJ2-1; tentatively, D is TRBD1 (5 bases). Germline lookup yields CDR1 WSHSY and CDR2 SAAADI. Trimming removed 3 bases at V and 9 bases at J, with 9 bases between. This CDR3 has 12 amino acids. CDR3 sequence: CASSDRVGEQFF. CDR3 in DNA: TGCGCCAGCAGTGACAGGGTGGGTGAGCAGTTCTTC.

This chain joins TRBV19 and TRBJ2-5, with 9 bases lining up with TRBD1. This CDR3 has 15 residues. The germline V gene encodes CDR1 LNHDA and CDR2 SQIVND (reference sequence). The trim removed 5 bases at V and 3 bases at J, leaving 7 bases unmatched. The chain's CDR3 is CASSPGTGRKETQYF. In nucleotides, the CDR3 is TGTGCCAGTAGTCCCGGGACAGGGAGAAAAGAGACCCAGTACTTC.

V usage is TRBV5-1 and J usage is TRBJ2-1; 10 bases agree with TRBD1. Trimming removed 4 bases from V and 3 bases from J; junction bases left unmatched: 7. Germline assignment: CDR1 SGHRS and CDR2 YFSETQ. This CDR3 is built from 16 residues. The CDR3 spells CASSASTGGGYNEQFF. DNA of the CDR3: TGCGCCAGCAGCGCCTCGACAGGGGGCGGCTACAATGAGCAGTTCTTC.

The chain combines TRBV12-3 or TRBV12-4 with TRBJ1-3; no firm D call. Trimming took 4 bases from V and 0 from J, leaving 4 bases between them. This CDR3 has 13 residues. The CDR3 is CASSSGSGNTIYF. The CDR3 bases are TGTGCCAGCAGTTCGGGCTCTGGAAACACCATATATTTT.

A single count supports this clone. J is TRBJ1-2 and V is TRBV11-1; 9 bases fit TRBD1. CDR1 is SGHAT, CDR2 FQDESV, per germline (reference sequence). CDR3 length: 15 amino acids. J lost 2 bases, V lost 4 bases, and 5 bases had no gene match. In DNA, the CDR3 is TGTGCCAGCAGCTCGCGGGACAGGGAAAACTATGGCTACACCTTC. Amino acids: CASSSRDRENYGYTF.

The chain carries TRBV5-1 and TRBJ1-2; 8 bases fit TRBD1. Germline V gene data show CDR1 as SGHRS and CDR2 as YFSETQ. The CDR3 covers 13 residues. V was pared by 4 bases and J by 2 bases, with 1 base of the junction left unmatched. Here the CDR3 DNA reads TGCGCCAGCAGCCGGGACAGGAACTATGGCTACACCTTC. Encoded protein: CASSRDRNYGYTF. Full variable domain (remainder filled in from reference TRBV5-1 and TRBJ1-2): KAGVTQTPRYLIKTRGQQVTLSCSPISGHRSVSWYQQTPGQGLQFLFEYFSETQRNKGNFPGRFSGRQFSNSRSEMNVSTLELGDSALYLCASSRDRNYGYTFGSGTRLTVV.

This sequence joins TRBV7-9 and TRBJ2-3; D is possibly TRBD2 (5 bases). Germline-derived CDR1 and CDR2 are SEHNR and FQNEAQ (reference sequence). Trimming took 5 bases from V and 1 from J, leaving 22 bases between them. The CDR3 is 18 amino acids. The chain's CDR3 is CASSGDLVVGLRTDTQYF. The CDR3 nucleotides are TGTGCCAGCAGCGGCGACCTTGTAGTAGGACTTCGCACAGATACGCAGTATTTT.

V and J are TRBV7-2 and TRBJ2-1, with D perhaps matching TRBD2 (8 bases). V gave up 5 bases and J gave up 4 bases, with 21 bases separating them. The CDR3 sequence is 17 residues long. Per the germline V gene, CDR1 is SGHTA and CDR2 is FQGNSA. As DNA, the CDR3 is TGTGCCAGCAGCCCCCAGGGGGTAGCGGGGCTGTACAATGAGCAGTTCTTC. It encodes CASSPQGVAGLYNEQFF.

This chain links TRBV28 with TRBJ1-1; TRBD1 aligns across 9 bases. J gave up 11 bases and V 2 bases, and 6 bases lay outside the gene matches. The CDR3 totals 13 residues. Germline V lookup: CDR1 MDHEN, CDR2 SYDVKM. The CDR3 coding sequence is TGTGCCAGCAGTTTAAGACAGGGGGGGCGGGCTTTCTTT. It encodes CASSLRQGGRAFF. Filled out from reference TRBV28 and TRBJ1-1, the complete variable domain reads DVKVTQSSRYLVKRTGEKVFLECVQDMDHENMFWYRQDPGLGLRLIYFSYDVKMKEKGDIPEGYSVSREKKERFSLILESASTNQTSMYLCASSLRQGGRAFFGQGTRLTVV.

V is TRBV7-3 and J is TRBJ2-3, with unresolved D. The CDR3 runs to 15 residues. Trimming took off 4 bases at V and 0 bases at J, with 11 bases between the two ends. CDR1 is SGHTA and CDR2 is FQGTGA in the germline V gene. As DNA, the CDR3 is TGTGCCAGCAGCTCCGGCTGGCATAGCACAGATACGCAGTATTTT. Translated, it gives CASSSGWHSTDTQYF.

This chain uses TRBV6-1 with TRBJ1-2; no clear D. CDR1 is MNHNS, CDR2 SASEGT, per germline. The CDR3 is 12 amino acids. The V gene lost 1 base and the J gene lost 4 bases, with 4 bases spanning the gap. This CDR3 reads CASSEGSYGYTF. CDR3 bases: TGTGCCAGCAGTGAAGGTTCCTATGGCTACACCTTC.

The CDR3 spells CASSPLGQVYNEQFF. CDR3 in DNA: TGTGCCAGCAGTCCCCTGGGCCAGGTCTACAATGAGCAGTTCTTC. The J gene is TRBJ2-1, the V gene TRBV6-6; D is ambiguous. Germline values: CDR1 MNHNY, CDR2 SVGAGI (reference sequence). V was trimmed by 5 bases and J by 3 bases, leaving 14 bases between them. The CDR3 runs to 15 residues.

The V and J genes are TRBV15 and TRBJ1-4; tentative D call: TRBD1 (5 bases). The CDR3 runs 15 residues. Germline V gene lookup returns CDR1 LNHNV and CDR2 YYDKDF (reference sequence). V lost 1 base and J 8 bases, leaving 14 bases between the germline ends. The CDR3 DNA follows: TGTGCCACCAGCAGAGTGAAGGGGAGGGTGGAAAAACTGTTTTTT. It codes for CATSRVKGRVEKLFF.

The chain has TRBV7-3 and TRBJ2-5; 9 bases match TRBD2. V shed 4 bases and J 4 bases; nucleotides not matched to a gene: 25. From germline, CDR1 is SGHTA and CDR2 FQGTGA. The CDR3 runs 21 residues. The CDR3 loop reads CASSSRKVRLGVAGAGETQYF. CDR3 in DNA: TGTGCCAGCAGCTCCCGAAAGGTCCGACTTGGGGTAGCGGGAGCCGGAGAGACCCAGTACTTC.

This clone was recorded once. CDR3 nucleotides: TGTGCCAGCTCACCACCCTCGGGGGTTTCACCCCTCCACTTT. Its translation: CASSPPSGVSPLHF. This chain joins TRBV18 and TRBJ1-6; the D gene is possibly TRBD1 (5 bases). The CDR3 has 14 amino acids. The germline CDR1 and CDR2 sequences are KGHSH and LQKENI. V was shortened by 0 bases and J by 9 bases, with 9 bases between the two germline ends.

This clone was observed a handful of times. The J gene is TRBJ2-5, the V gene TRBV11-1; no clear D gene. CDR3 size: 14 residues. V lost 5 bases, J lost 4 bases, and 14 bases lay in between. Germline CDR1 is SGHAT and CDR2 is FQDESV (reference sequence). CDR3 region: CASSDPPERETQYF. The CDR3 DNA reads as TGTGCCAGCAGCGACCCCCCAGAGAGAGAGACCCAGTACTTC.

The CDR3 DNA reads as TGTGCCAGTACGGGAGGGGGAGTTTTCTATGGCTACACCTTC. It yields the protein CASTGGGVFYGYTF. The rearrangement uses TRBV6-5 and TRBJ1-2, with a possible D match to TRBD1 (6 bases). V gave up 9 bases and J gave up 4 bases, with 18 bases separating them. In germline, CDR1 is MNHEY, CDR2 SVGAGI. This CDR3 is 14 amino acids long.

V is TRBV10-3 and J is TRBJ1-5; 9 nucleotides match TRBD1. V lost 4 bases, J lost 7 bases, and 5 bases stayed unmatched. CDR1 ENHRY and CDR2 SYGVKD come from the germline V gene. The CDR3 is 14 amino acids. For the CDR3, the DNA is TGTGCCATCAGTGGGGACAGGGTGAAACAGCCCCAGCATTTT. Its translation: CAISGDRVKQPQHF.

The chain joins TRBV19 to TRBJ1-5, with 10 bases aligning to TRBD1. The V gene end was trimmed by 7 bases and the J gene end by 9 bases; junction bases not matched to a gene: 9. CDR1 is LNHDA and CDR2 is SQIVND in the germline V gene (reference sequence). The CDR3 contains 14 residues. The CDR3 DNA sequence: TGTGCCAGTAAAGTAGGGACAGGGGATTTGCCCCAGCATTTT. This sequence encodes CASKVGTGDLPQHF.

The genes are TRBV2 and TRBJ1-1; D perhaps matches TRBD1 (5 bases). Germline CDR1 is SNHLY and CDR2 is FYNNEI. The CDR3 is made up of 14 amino acids. V was clipped by 4 bases and J by 0 bases, with 9 bases between them. CDR3 DNA: TGTGCCAGCAGTGTGGGGACGCTGAACACTGAAGCTTTCTTT. Translated: CASSVGTLNTEAFF.

The J gene is TRBJ2-5, the V gene TRBV7-2; the D gene is possibly TRBD2 (5 bases). CDR1 SGHTA and CDR2 FQGNSA come from the germline V gene. Deletions cut 5 bases from V and 4 bases from J, with 20 bases between. This CDR3 region has 16 residues. The CDR3 sequence is CASSPAVAGHRETQYF. In nucleotides, the CDR3 is TGTGCCAGCAGCCCAGCGGTAGCAGGCCATCGAGAGACCCAGTACTTC.

This clone has just a few counts. The chain carries TRBV7-8 and TRBJ1-3; no clear D gene. Germline CDR1 reads SGHVS; CDR2 reads FQNEAQ. CDR3 length: 13 amino acids. V dropped 3 bases and J dropped 8 bases, with 11 bases sitting between them. The CDR3 nucleotides read TGTGCCAGCAGCTTTGGTTTGGGAGACACCATATATTTT. Protein: CASSFGLGDTIYF.

The chain's CDR3 is CASSSTGDSNQPQHF. The CDR3 region has the DNA TGCGCCAGCAGCTCCACAGGGGATAGCAATCAGCCCCAGCATTTT. This chain connects TRBV5-1 to TRBJ1-5; TRBD1 matches at 7 bases. The CDR3 loop spans 15 amino acids. V was clipped by 3 bases and J by 0 bases; unmatched bases: 3. The germline CDR1 and CDR2 sequences are SGHRS and YFSETQ.

This clone has only one observation. The J gene is TRBJ1-5, the V gene TRBV10-2, with D perhaps TRBD1 (5 bases). V was pared by 6 bases and J by 2 bases, with 14 bases between. Germline V gives CDR1 WSHSY, CDR2 SAAADI. The CDR3 is 15 residues long. The chain's CDR3 is CASSFSRGGNQPQHF. The CDR3 DNA is TGCGCCAGCAGCTTCTCCCGGGGCGGCAATCAGCCCCAGCATTTT.